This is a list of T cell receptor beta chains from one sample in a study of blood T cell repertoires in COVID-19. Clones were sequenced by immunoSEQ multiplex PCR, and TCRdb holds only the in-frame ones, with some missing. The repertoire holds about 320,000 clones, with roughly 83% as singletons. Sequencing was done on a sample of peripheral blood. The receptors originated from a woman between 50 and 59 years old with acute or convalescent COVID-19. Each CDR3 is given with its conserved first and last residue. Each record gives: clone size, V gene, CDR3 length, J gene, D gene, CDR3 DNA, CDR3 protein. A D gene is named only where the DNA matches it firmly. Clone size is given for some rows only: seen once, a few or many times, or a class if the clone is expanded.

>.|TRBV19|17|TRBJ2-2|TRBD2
TGTGCCAGTAGTATAGGTCTAGCGGGGATGAACACCGGGGAGCTGTTTTTT
CASSIGLAGMNTGELFF
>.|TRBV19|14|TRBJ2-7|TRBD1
TGTGCCAGTAGGTCCGGACAGGGGCCGGGAGAGCAGTACTTC
CASRSGQGPGEQYF
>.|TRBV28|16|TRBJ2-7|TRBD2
TGTGCCAGCATTACTAGCGGGAGGGCAATAGCCTACGAGCAGTACTTC
CASITSGRAIAYEQYF
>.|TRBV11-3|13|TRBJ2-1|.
TGTGCCAGCAGCTTATCTAGCCATGATGAGCAGTTCTTC
CASSLSSHDEQFF
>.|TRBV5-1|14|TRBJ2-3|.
TGCGCCAGCAGCTCAAGCCAACAGGGAGATACGCAGTATTTT
CASSSSQQGDTQYF
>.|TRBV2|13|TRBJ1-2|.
TGTGCCACGGAACTGCTATTAGGGGGTGGCTACACCTTC
CATELLLGGGYTF
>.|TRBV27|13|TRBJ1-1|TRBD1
TGTGCCAGCCGGCGGGACAGGGACATTGAAGCTTTCTTT
CASRRDRDIEAFF
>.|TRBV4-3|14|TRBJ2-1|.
TGCGCCAGCAGCCAAGGTGTCGGGGTTGATGAGCAGTTCTTC
CASSQGVGVDEQFF
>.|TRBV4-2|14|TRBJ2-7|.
TGTGCCAGCGAAAGGGGACTTGACCTCTACGAGCAGTACTTC
CASERGLDLYEQYF
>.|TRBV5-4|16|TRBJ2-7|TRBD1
TGTGCCAGCAGCTTGGGTATAGGGACAGGGGCCCACGAGCAGTACTTC
CASSLGIGTGAHEQYF
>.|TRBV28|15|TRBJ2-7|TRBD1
TGTGCCAGCAGTTTATACCAGGGGGCCGCCTACGAGCAGTACTTC
CASSLYQGAAYEQYF
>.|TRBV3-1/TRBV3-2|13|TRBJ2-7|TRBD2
TGTGCCAGCAGCAGGAATCGCGGGGGCGAGCAGTACTTC
CASSRNRGGEQYF
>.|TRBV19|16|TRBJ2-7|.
TGTGCCAGTAGTATGTTTTTGCGGGGAAGAACCTACGAGCAGTACTTC
CASSMFLRGRTYEQYF
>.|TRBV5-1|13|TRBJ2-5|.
TGCGCCAGCAGCTTGCACAGAGCAGAGACCCAGTACTTC
CASSLHRAETQYF
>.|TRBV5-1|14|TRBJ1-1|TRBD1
TGCGCCAGCAGCGGGACAGGTGGAGGAACTGAAGCTTTCTTT
CASSGTGGGTEAFF
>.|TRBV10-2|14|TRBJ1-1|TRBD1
TGCGCCAGCAGCTCGGGACAGGGGCCTGCTGAAGCTTTCTTT
CASSSGQGPAEAFF
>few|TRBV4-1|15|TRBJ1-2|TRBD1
TGCGCCAGCAGCCAAATCGACAGGGAAACCTATGGCTACACCTTC
CASSQIDRETYGYTF
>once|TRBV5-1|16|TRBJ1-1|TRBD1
TGCGCCAGCAGCTTGGGAGGGACAGGGGCGTCCACTGAAGCTTTCTTT
CASSLGGTGASTEAFF
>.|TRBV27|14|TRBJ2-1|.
TGTGCCAGCAGACCGACTAGGAAAGACAATGAGCAGTTCTTC
CASRPTRKDNEQFF
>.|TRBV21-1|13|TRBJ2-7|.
TGTGCCCCCCTCCTAGGTGACCCGGGGGAGCAGTACTTC
CAPLLGDPGEQYF
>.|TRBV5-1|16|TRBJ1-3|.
TGCGCCAGCAGCCCCACTAGTGATTACTCTGGAAACACCATATATTTT
CASSPTSDYSGNTIYF
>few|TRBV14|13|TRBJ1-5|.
TGTGCCAGCAGCCAAGACCTCAATCAGCCCCAGCATTTT
CASSQDLNQPQHF
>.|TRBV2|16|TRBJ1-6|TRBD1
TGTGCCAGCAGTGAAAGCGTAGGGGGCTTAAATTCACCCCTCCACTTT
CASSESVGGLNSPLHF
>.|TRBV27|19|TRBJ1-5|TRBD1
TGTGCCAGCAGTCCAACTACCCACAGGGGGGGAAATAGCAATCAGCCCCAGCATTTT
CASSPTTHRGGNSNQPQHF
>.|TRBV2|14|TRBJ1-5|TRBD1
TGTGCCAGCAGCCTGGGACAGGGACACCAGCCCCAGCATTTT
CASSLGQGHQPQHF
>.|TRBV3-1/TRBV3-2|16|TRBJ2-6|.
TGTGCCAGCAGCCAAGGGGTAGGGGGAGGGGCCAACGTCCTGACTTTC
CASSQGVGGGANVLTF
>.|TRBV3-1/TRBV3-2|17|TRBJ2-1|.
TGTGCCAGCAGCCAAGGGCTGGGACTCCGGGCCTACAATGAGCAGTTCTTC
CASSQGLGLRAYNEQFF
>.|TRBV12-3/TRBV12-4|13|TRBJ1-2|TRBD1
TGTGCCAGCAGTTTCTCCGGACAGGGTGGCTACACCTTC
CASSFSGQGGYTF
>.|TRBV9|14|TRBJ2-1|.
TGTGCCAGCAGCGTAAGAGTTGGGCGGGATGAGCAGTTCTTC
CASSVRVGRDEQFF
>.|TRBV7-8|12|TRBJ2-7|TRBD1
TGTGCCAGCAGCGACAGGGTCTACGAGCAGTACTTC
CASSDRVYEQYF
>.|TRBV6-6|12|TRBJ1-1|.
TGTGCCAGCAGCGTGGGAAATGAGGGAGCTTTCTTT
CASSVGNEGAFF
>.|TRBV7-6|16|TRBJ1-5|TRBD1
TGTGCCAGCAGCTTAGATCAGGGGGCGCAGGTTCAGCCCCAGCATTTT
CASSLDQGAQVQPQHF
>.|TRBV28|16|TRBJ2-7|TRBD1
TGTGCCAGCATCAGTCGGGGCAGGGGGCCCGCATACGAGCAGTACTTC
CASISRGRGPAYEQYF
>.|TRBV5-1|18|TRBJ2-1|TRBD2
TGCGCCAGCAGCGGCCTAGCGGGAGCCAACCTCGTGTACAATGAGCAGTTCTTC
CASSGLAGANLVYNEQFF
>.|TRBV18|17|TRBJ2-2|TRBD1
TGTGCCAGCTCACCACTCTCGGGACAGGGATCCACCGGGGAGCTGTTTTTT
CASSPLSGQGSTGELFF
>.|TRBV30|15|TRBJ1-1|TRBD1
TGTGCCTGGATTGGACAGGGCCTCATGAACACTGAAGCTTTCTTT
CAWIGQGLMNTEAFF
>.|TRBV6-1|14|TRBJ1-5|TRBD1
TGTGCCAGCAGTGAGCCGGGACAGCCCATGCCCCAGCATTTT
CASSEPGQPMPQHF
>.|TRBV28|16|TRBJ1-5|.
TGTGCCAGCACAAAGGCAGGGCGTTATAGCAATCAGCCCCAGCATTTT
CASTKAGRYSNQPQHF
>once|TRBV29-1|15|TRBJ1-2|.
TGCAGCGTTGAAGAAAGGAGGGGTGGCCATAATGGCTACACCTTC
CSVEERRGGHNGYTF
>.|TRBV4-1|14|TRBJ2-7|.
TGCGCCAGCAGCCAAGAGTGGGCTCCGTACGAGCAGTACTTC
CASSQEWAPYEQYF
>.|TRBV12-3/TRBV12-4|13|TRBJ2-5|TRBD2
TGTGCCAGCAGGCGGGAGGGCCGGGAGACCCAGTACTTC
CASRREGRETQYF
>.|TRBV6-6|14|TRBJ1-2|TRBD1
TGTGCCAGCAGTCCCAGGACAGGGAGTCTCGGCTACACCTTC
CASSPRTGSLGYTF
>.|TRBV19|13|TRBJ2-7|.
TGTGCCAGTAGTATAGAGAACAGCTACGAGCAGTACTTC
CASSIENSYEQYF
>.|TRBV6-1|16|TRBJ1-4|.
TGTGCCAGCAGTGAAGCGCTTCGGGGGGCGGGTGAAAAACTGTTTTTT
CASSEALRGAGEKLFF
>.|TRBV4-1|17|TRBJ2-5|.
TGCGCCAGCAGCCAAGATCCCCTAGCCGTTTCTCAAGAGACCCAGTACTTC
CASSQDPLAVSQETQYF
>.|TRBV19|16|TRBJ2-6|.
TGTGCCACCGCGACAGGATATGTCCCTGGGGCCAACGTCCTGACTTTC
CATATGYVPGANVLTF
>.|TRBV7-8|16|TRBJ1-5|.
TGTGCCAGCAGCTTATCAGGGGCCGCGAGCAATCAGCCCCAGCATTTT
CASSLSGAASNQPQHF
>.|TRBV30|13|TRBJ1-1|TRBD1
TGTGCCTGGGGGACAGGGGGGTACACTGAAGCTTTCTTT
CAWGTGGYTEAFF
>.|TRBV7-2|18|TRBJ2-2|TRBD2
TGTGCCAGCAGCTTGCCCCTAACTAGCGGGAGTTACACCGGGGAGCTGTTTTTT
CASSLPLTSGSYTGELFF
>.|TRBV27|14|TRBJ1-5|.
TGTGCCAGCAGCCTGGGGGCCCGAGGTCAGCCCCAGCATTTT
CASSLGARGQPQHF
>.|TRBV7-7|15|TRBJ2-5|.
TGTGCTAGCAGCTCAAACCCGGGGGATCAAGAGACCCAGTACTTC
CASSSNPGDQETQYF
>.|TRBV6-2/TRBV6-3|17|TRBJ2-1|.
TGTGCCAGCAGTTCTTGGATGCTACAAGGCGGTGTCAATGAGCAGTTCTTC
CASSSWMLQGGVNEQFF
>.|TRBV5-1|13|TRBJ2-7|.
TGCGCCAGCAGCTTGGTCCAGGGGTACGAGCAGTACTTC
CASSLVQGYEQYF